A selection of T cell receptor beta chains follows, all from one sample in a study of blood T cell repertoires in COVID-19. Using immunoSEQ multiplex PCR, the repertoire was profiled, and TCRdb retains in-frame clones only, with some absent. The repertoire holds approximately 380,000 clones, with more than 75% as singletons. Input material: PBMCs or T cells enriched from blood (not recorded which). Source of these receptors: a woman between 18 and 29 years old who had recovered from COVID-19. Both conserved end residues are trimmed from each CDR3. The D gene is left open where the match is weak.

>TRBV27|TRBD1|12|TRBJ2-7
ASSPGQGVHEQY
>TRBV18|TRBD1|12|TRBJ1-2
ASSPRQGIDGYT
>TRBV6-6|TRBD1|13|TRBJ2-2
ASSYGQGNTGELF
>TRBV7-9|TRBD1|13|TRBJ1-1
ASSLGDRAGTEAF
>TRBV4-2|.|17|TRBJ1-5
ASSQEGLAGDLSNQPQH
>TRBV11-2|.|13|TRBJ2-2
ASSLGGQNTGELF
>TRBV19|TRBD1|12|TRBJ1-1
ASSKNQGVTEAF
>TRBV14|TRBD1|14|TRBJ1-2
ASSQAPRTGVGGYT
>TRBV29-1|TRBD2|14|TRBJ2-3
SVEDLGGADTDTQY
>TRBV7-9|.|11|TRBJ1-5
ASREGDNQPQH
>TRBV14|.|16|TRBJ1-2
ASSQDLGHPIINYGYT
>TRBV30|TRBD1|11|TRBJ1-1
AWSVDRDTEAF
>TRBV19|TRBD1|13|TRBJ2-5
ASSIDRDSQETQY
>TRBV9|TRBD2|14|TRBJ2-7
ASSVGFQRGDYEQY
>TRBV11-2|.|13|TRBJ1-4
ASSLEYSTNEKLF
>TRBV11-2|.|13|TRBJ1-6
ASSLGLSYNSPLH
>TRBV25-1|TRBD1|12|TRBJ1-6
ASKVGTGGSPLH
>TRBV3-1/TRBV3-2|TRBD1|11|TRBJ1-2
ASSGRGRPGYT
>TRBV4-1|TRBD1|14|TRBJ2-5
ASSQDRTRGLETQY
>TRBV10-3|.|14|TRBJ2-7
AISESRGPSSYEQY
>TRBV19|TRBD1|13|TRBJ1-1
ASQSGPTGDVEAF
>TRBV29-1|TRBD1|11|TRBJ2-2
SVGTGNTGELF
>TRBV4-1|TRBD2|13|TRBJ2-7
ASSQNLAAAYEQY
>TRBV9|.|12|TRBJ1-4
ASSVGTANEKLF
>TRBV5-4|TRBD1|13|TRBJ2-7
ASTTWDRGTYEQY